This TCR beta chain was recovered during a study of blood T cells in healthy people across ages. Study results and limitations: Per million T cells, the diversity of TCR beta decreased roughly linearly as age advanced. A greater number of naive CD4+ cells and higher diversity distinguished long-lived donors from aged donors.

This clonotype was seen only a few times. Its matching antigen is unknown. A J-beta primer mix and a sample-barcoded 5' primer were used in a second PCR of roughly 6 to 12 cycles. Every cDNA was tagged by a template-switch adaptor with 12 random nucleotides. TCRdb fed the 5' RACE reads into MiXCR, producing one record per CDR3 protein. The repertoire holds around 1,800,000 distinct CDR3 sequences, with approximately 40% as singletons. Isolation yielded PBMCs, at least 7 million per sample, in every case. The CDR3 consists of 15 residues. The germline V gene has CDR1 LGHNA and CDR2 YNFKEQ. The genes are TRBV4-2 and TRBJ2-4, with 8 bases aligning to TRBD1. The DNA end is more similar to TRBJ2-7, so the J call may be wrong. The material sequenced was blood. The receptor's source is a human donor in good health. The CDR3 sequence: CASSQAGAGGVEQYF. The CDR3 coding sequence is TGTGCCAGCAGCCAAGCCGGGGCAGGGGGCGTCGAGCAGTACTTC.